The T cell receptor (beta chain) described here comes from a study of response to subunit inactivated influenza vaccine. To note about this clonotype: Its matching antigen is unknown.

TCRdb reanalysed the RT-PCR reads using MiXCR and keeps one entry per CDR3 protein. Of 450,000 to 550,000 distinct CDR3 sequences in the sample, around 25% were seen once. Findings and limits, study-wide: The authors put forward the suggestion that each seasonal influenza vaccination may bring in only a limited number of new T cells.

The sample in question was CD4+ T cells sorted from PBMCs, obtained 4 to 6 days after vaccination. This clonotype was obtained from a man between 50 and 59 years old who received an inactivated influenza vaccine.

The CDR3 DNA is TGCAGTGCTAGAGATTTAACGCAGTATTTT. Its protein product is CSARDLTQYF. The V call is TRBV20-1, the J call TRBJ2-3; D remains unclear. Germline lookup yields CDR1 DFQATT and CDR2 SNEGSKA (reference sequence). V lost 0 bases to trimming and J lost 9 bases, with 4 bases between them. The CDR3 contains 10 residues.